Each of the 24 T cell receptor beta chains below was sequenced from the same sample in a study of blood T cell repertoires in COVID-19 (TCRdb year 2020). Libraries were built with the immunoSEQ multiplex PCR assay. Imported from immuneACCESS, the table was reduced by TCRdb to in-frame sequences with V and J called. These copies leave out some clones; in studies compared against another copy, an unresolved V gene accounts for under half, and the cause of the remainder is not known. In all, the sample holds some 380,000 clones, and nearly 90% of those were seen once. In total, the top ten clones hold 6.5% to 7% of the sample. Material for sequencing was peripheral blood. Receptors originate from a man in his late teens or twenties with active or convalescent COVID-19.

The genes are TRBV28 and TRBJ2-7, with TRBD1 matching over 9 bases. CDR3 length: 15 amino acids. V lost 4 bases to trimming and J lost 5 bases; unmatched junction nucleotides: 9. Germline V gene lookup returns CDR1 MDHEN and CDR2 SYDVKM. The CDR3 bases are TGTGCCAGCAGTTCGCCGGGACAGGGTGGCCACGAGCAGTACTTC. This sequence encodes CASSSPGQGGHEQYF.

The rearrangement joins TRBV7-6 to TRBJ1-2; D ambiguous. Trimming removed 5 bases from V and 6 bases from J, with 13 bases in between. Germline loops: CDR1 SGHVS, CDR2 FNYEAQ. The CDR3 is 13 residues long. CDR3 sequence: CASSVTRGDGYTF. The CDR3 bases are TGTGCCAGCAGCGTCACAAGAGGCGATGGCTACACCTTC.

This clone was observed once. This chain connects TRBV27 to TRBJ1-5; 8 positions match TRBD1. This CDR3 comprises 14 residues. Losses at the gene ends were 6 bases for V and 3 bases for J; bases not matched to a gene: 4. Germline V gene lookup returns CDR1 MNHEY and CDR2 SMNVEV (reference sequence). The CDR3 coding sequence is TGTGCCAGCAGAAAGGGACAGGTCAATCAGCCCCAGCATTTT. It yields the protein CASRKGQVNQPQHF.

The chain employs TRBV5-1 and TRBJ1-1; 10 nucleotides align to TRBD1. The V and J ends lost 4 bases and 4 bases, in that order; junction bases with no gene match: 4. This CDR3 contains 14 residues. Germline CDR1 is SGHRS and CDR2 is YFSETQ. Here the CDR3 DNA reads TGCGCCAGCAGCACAAGGACAGGGGGCACTGAAGCTTTCTTT. Residues: CASSTRTGGTEAFF. Full variable domain (outside the CDR3, taken from reference TRBV5-1 and TRBJ1-1): KAGVTQTPRYLIKTRGQQVTLSCSPISGHRSVSWYQQTPGQGLQFLFEYFSETQRNKGNFPGRFSGRQFSNSRSEMNVSTLELGDSALYLCASSTRTGGTEAFFGQGTRLTVV.

V gene TRBV28 combines with J gene TRBJ1-2, with D unresolved. The CDR3 runs 12 residues. CDR1 MDHEN and CDR2 SYDVKM come from the germline V gene. Trimming removed 1 base from V and 6 bases from J, with 6 bases in between. CDR3 protein: CASSLSYDGYTF. CDR3 nucleotide sequence: TGTGCCAGCAGTTTATCCTATGATGGCTACACCTTC.

CDR3 DNA: TGTGCCAGCAGCTTGTATAGGGAGAGTAAGAACACTGAAGCTTTCTTT. This sequence encodes CASSLYRESKNTEAFF. The chain has TRBV5-5 and TRBJ1-1; D gene ambiguous. Per germline, CDR1 SGHKS and CDR2 YYEKEE (reference sequence). Deletions cut 1 base from V and 1 base from J, with 14 bases between. The CDR3 runs 16 residues.

The chain recombines TRBV6-5 with TRBJ1-5; D is perhaps TRBD1 (5 bases). Trimming removed 0 bases from V and 5 bases from J, with 8 bases in between. The germline CDR1 and CDR2 sequences are MNHEY and SVGAGI. The CDR3 is made up of 14 amino acids. The CDR3 nucleotides read TGTGCCAGCAGTTACTCAAGGGGTTATCAGCCCCAGCATTTT. Translating it yields CASSYSRGYQPQHF.

The V call is TRBV4-1, the J call TRBJ2-3, with 7 bases matching TRBD1. This CDR3 is 16 amino acids long. J gave up 0 bases and V 3 bases, and 6 bases lay outside the gene matches. CDR1 and CDR2 from the germline V gene are MGHRA and YSYEKL. CDR3 sequence: CASSQPRDSSTDTQYF. As DNA, the CDR3 is TGCGCCAGCAGCCAGCCCCGGGACAGCAGCACAGATACGCAGTATTTT.

The CDR3 sequence: CASSPRRETNSPLHF. The DNA of the CDR3 is TGTGCCAGCTCTCCCCGGCGGGAGACTAATTCACCCCTCCACTTT. The chain combines TRBV18 with TRBJ1-6; no reliable D call. Germline V gene data show CDR1 as KGHSH and CDR2 as LQKENI. V was cut by 6 bases and J by 6 bases, with 15 bases left in between. This CDR3 has 15 residues.

Remarks on this clone: The junction shows a germline mismatch at one end, possibly a read error. The genes are TRBV27 and TRBJ2-6; weak D call: TRBD1 (6 bases). CDR3 length: 17 amino acids. Germline V gene sequence: CDR1 MNHEY, CDR2 SMNVEV (reference sequence). CDR3 bases: TGTGCCAGCAGTCCATGGACAGCCCGCTCTGGGGCCAACGTGCTGACTTTC. Its protein is CASSPWTARSGANVLTF.

CDR3 loop: CASSQRGGNQPQHF. DNA for the CDR3: TGTGCCAGCAGCCAGAGGGGGGGAAATCAGCCCCAGCATTTT. The chain couples TRBV5-6 to TRBJ1-5, with a tentative D call TRBD1 (6 bases). Germline CDR1 is SGHDT and CDR2 is YYEEEE. The CDR3 spans 14 residues. V lost 4 bases to trimming and J lost 4 bases, with 12 bases between them.

This clone came up a few times. The chain combines TRBV7-2 with TRBJ2-7; 9 bases map to TRBD1. Trimming removed 6 bases from V and 6 bases from J; junction bases left unmatched: 3. Germline V CDR1 and CDR2: SGHTA, FQGNSA. This CDR3 contains 12 residues. CDR3 nucleotide sequence: TGTGCCAGCAGGGGACAGGGTGGCGAGCAGTACTTC. Translated: CASRGQGGEQYF.

About this clone: The junction does not match germline at one end; this may be a read error. This chain joins TRBV19 and TRBJ2-4; maybe TRBD2 (7 bases). Germline V gene lookup returns CDR1 LNHDA and CDR2 SQIVND (reference sequence). The CDR3 is made up of 13 amino acids. As DNA, the CDR3 is TGTGCCAGTAGTATAGATCGTACAGGGCGGGGGCACTTC. It encodes CASSIDRTGRGHF. The full variable domain, its missing parts supplied by reference TRBV19 and TRBJ2-4, is DGGITQSPKYLFRKEGQNVTLSCEQNLNHDAMYWYRQDPGQGLRLIYYSQIVNDFQKGDIAEGYSVSREKKESFPLTVTSAQKNPTAFYLCASSIDRTGRGHFGAGTRLSVL.

J is TRBJ1-5 and V is TRBV29-1; perhaps TRBD1 as D (6 bases). The germline V and J ends were trimmed by 6 bases and 1 base, with 10 bases remaining between them. The CDR3 spans 13 residues. In germline, CDR1 is SQVTM, CDR2 ANQGSEA. Here the CDR3 reads CSVGADSNQPQHF. CDR3 nucleotide sequence: TGCAGCGTGGGGGCGGACAGCAATCAGCCCCAGCATTTT.

The chain carries TRBV7-2 and TRBJ2-2; D gene ambiguous. Germline V CDR1 and CDR2: SGHTA, FQGNSA. Trimming pared 5 bases from V and 3 bases from J, leaving 13 bases between. CDR3 length: 15 amino acids. CDR3 nucleotides: TGTGCCAGCAGCCCATCCCGACAACACACCGGGGAGCTGTTTTTT. This gives the protein CASSPSRQHTGELFF.

The chain recombines TRBV28 with TRBJ2-7, with D possibly being TRBD1 (7 bases). The germline V gene encodes CDR1 MDHEN and CDR2 SYDVKM. The CDR3 spans 15 residues. Deletions cut 0 bases from V and 1 base from J, with 10 bases between. In DNA form, the CDR3 reads TGTGCCAGCAGTTTATGGGGGGGACAGTCCTACGAGCAGTACTTC. Its protein is CASSLWGGQSYEQYF.

The genes are TRBV19 and TRBJ2-3; TRBD2 might be the D (5 bases). The CDR3 totals 14 residues. Germline V CDR1 and CDR2: LNHDA, SQIVND (reference sequence). V was trimmed by 10 bases and J by 1 base, leaving 15 bases between them. The DNA of the CDR3 is TGTGCCACGCAACTAGTTCTGGGCACAGATACGCAGTATTTT. Amino acids: CATQLVLGTDTQYF.

For this clone: One end of the junction is discordant with germline, which a read error may explain. V and J are TRBV11-3 and TRBJ2-6, with D perhaps matching TRBD1 (5 bases). CDR1 and CDR2 from the germline V gene are SGHNT and YENEEA. The CDR3 has 20 amino acids. CDR3 DNA sequence: TGTGCCAGCAGCTTAGACTTCCTAGGACGTCCTCTCTCTGGGGCCAACGTGCTGACTTTC. Protein sequence: CASSLDFLGRPLSGANVLTF.

CDR3 sequence: CASSYAGMATQYF. As DNA, the CDR3 is TGTGCCAGCAGTTACGCGGGGATGGCTACGCAGTATTTT. The rearrangement uses TRBV6-2 or TRBV6-3 and TRBJ2-3, with D possibly TRBD2 on 6 matching bases. This CDR3 is built from 13 residues. In germline, CDR1 is MNHEY, CDR2 SVGEGT. Trimming left V 2 bases short and J 8 bases short, with 11 bases between.

The chain has TRBV19 and TRBJ1-5, with D possibly being TRBD1 (5 bases). The germline V and J ends were trimmed by 6 bases and 5 bases, with 14 bases remaining between them. CDR1 is LNHDA and CDR2 is SQIVND in the germline V gene (reference sequence). The CDR3 has 14 amino acids. DNA of the CDR3: TGTGCCAGTAGAGAGGAGCAGGGCTATCAGCCCCAGCATTTT. Protein sequence: CASREEQGYQPQHF.

The rearrangement links TRBV7-2 to TRBJ2-7; 15 bases map to TRBD2. Germline V CDR1 and CDR2: SGHTA, FQGNSA. J lost 0 bases, V lost 4 bases, and 7 bases had no gene match. The CDR3 is 18 amino acids. The CDR3 is CASSWGTSGRYLSYEQYF. The CDR3 DNA reads TGTGCCAGCAGCTGGGGGACTAGCGGGAGGTACCTCTCCTACGAGCAGTACTTC.

The chain uses TRBV4-1 and TRBJ2-7, with D tentatively TRBD1 (5 bases). Germline V gene lookup returns CDR1 MGHRA and CDR2 YSYEKL. The CDR3 consists of 15 residues. Trimming shortened V by 0 bases and J by 0 bases, and 9 bases separated the two germline ends. The CDR3 protein is CASSQEPRDSYEQYF. The CDR3 nucleotides are TGCGCCAGCAGCCAAGAACCCAGGGACTCCTACGAGCAGTACTTC.

This chain uses TRBV30 with TRBJ2-7, with D possibly TRBD1 on 5 matching bases. V was cut by 5 bases and J by 6 bases, with 20 bases left in between. This CDR3 is 14 amino acids long. CDR1 GTSNPN and CDR2 SVGIG come from the germline V gene (reference sequence). CDR3 coding DNA: TGTGCCTGGCGGTCTGGGGCTCCCTCGGGCGAGCAGTACTTC. The encoded protein is CAWRSGAPSGEQYF.

The chain employs TRBV7-9 and TRBJ1-6, with 7 nucleotides matching TRBD1. Germline V gene sequence: CDR1 SEHNR, CDR2 FQNEAQ (reference sequence). This CDR3 comprises 13 residues. V gave up 6 bases and J gave up 7 bases; unmatched junction bases: 3. This CDR3 reads CASRRDRNSPLHF. The CDR3 DNA reads as TGTGCCAGCAGACGGGACAGAAATTCACCCCTCCACTTT.